This T cell receptor (beta chain) derives from a study of T cell responses to AZD1222 COVID-19 vaccine. The study, taken as a whole, reports: Vaccine-associated CD4 TCRs spanned spike, dominant at 160-218 and 743-854. In all cases, repertoires were sampled only after the peak T cell response. Among spike-specific TCRs, nearly half reportedly target unmutated variant regions.

Of note for this clone: As yet, its antigen is unknown.

TCRdb keeps only in-frame clones here, not all; method: immunoSEQ multiplex PCR. The profile covers some 110,000 clones, with over 75% appearing a single time and more than 2.5% taken by the ten largest. V shed 2 bases and J shed 6 bases, with 11 bases lying between them. Germline V gene sequence: CDR1 MDHEN, CDR2 SYDVKM. The CDR3 covers 14 residues. The chain carries TRBV28 and TRBJ1-5, with D tentatively TRBD1 (6 bases). The sample consisted of peripheral blood, taken on day 0 of AZD1222 vaccination. This TCR derives from an adult in good health. The CDR3 DNA reads as TGTGCCAGCAGTTTAACAGGGAAGGGTCAGCCCCAGCATTTT. It codes for CASSLTGKGQPQHF.